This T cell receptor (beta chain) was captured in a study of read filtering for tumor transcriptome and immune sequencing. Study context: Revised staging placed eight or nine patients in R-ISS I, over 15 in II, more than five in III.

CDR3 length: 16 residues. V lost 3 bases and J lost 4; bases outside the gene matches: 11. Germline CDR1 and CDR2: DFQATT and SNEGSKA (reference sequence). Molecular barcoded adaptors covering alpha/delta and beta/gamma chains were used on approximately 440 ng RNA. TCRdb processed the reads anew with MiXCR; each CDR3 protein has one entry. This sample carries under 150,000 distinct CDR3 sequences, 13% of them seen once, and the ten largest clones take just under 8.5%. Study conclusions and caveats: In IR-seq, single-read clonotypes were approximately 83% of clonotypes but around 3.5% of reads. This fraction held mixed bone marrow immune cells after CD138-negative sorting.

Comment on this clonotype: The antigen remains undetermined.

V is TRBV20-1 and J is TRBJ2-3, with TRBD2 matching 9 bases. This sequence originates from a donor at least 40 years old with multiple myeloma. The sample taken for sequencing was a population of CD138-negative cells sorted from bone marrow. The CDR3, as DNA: TGCAGTGCTAGTGGCGGGAGGGCCGTGATCGCAGATACGCAGTATTTT. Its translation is CSASGGRAVIADTQYF.